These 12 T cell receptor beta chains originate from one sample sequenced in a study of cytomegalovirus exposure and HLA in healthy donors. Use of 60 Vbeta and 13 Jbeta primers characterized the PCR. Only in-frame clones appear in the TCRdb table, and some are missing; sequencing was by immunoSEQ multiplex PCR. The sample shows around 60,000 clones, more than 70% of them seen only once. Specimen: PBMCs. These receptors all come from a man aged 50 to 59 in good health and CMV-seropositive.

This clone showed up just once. The CDR3 here is CASRADRAEAFF. The CDR3 nucleotides are TGTGCCAGTAGGGCGGACAGGGCTGAAGCTTTCTTT. The chain uses TRBV19 and TRBJ1-1; 8 bases are shared with TRBD1. V shed 6 bases, J shed 6 bases, and the junction held 3 bases outside the gene matches. The CDR3 has 12 residues. Germline V gene lookup returns CDR1 LNHDA and CDR2 SQIVND (reference sequence).

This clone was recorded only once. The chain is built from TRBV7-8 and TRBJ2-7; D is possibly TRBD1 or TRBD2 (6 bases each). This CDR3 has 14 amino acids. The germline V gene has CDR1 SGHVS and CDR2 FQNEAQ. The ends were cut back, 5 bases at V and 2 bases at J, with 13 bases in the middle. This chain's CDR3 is CASSVGGLTYEQYF. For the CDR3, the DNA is TGTGCCAGCAGCGTAGGGGGACTGACCTACGAGCAGTACTTC.

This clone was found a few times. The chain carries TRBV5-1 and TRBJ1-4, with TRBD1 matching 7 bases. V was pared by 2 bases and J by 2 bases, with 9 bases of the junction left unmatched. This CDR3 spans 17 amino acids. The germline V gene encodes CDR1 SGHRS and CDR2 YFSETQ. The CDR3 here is CASSFTRTGGTNEKLFF. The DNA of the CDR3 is TGCGCCAGCAGCTTTACCCGGACAGGCGGGACTAATGAAAAACTGTTTTTT.

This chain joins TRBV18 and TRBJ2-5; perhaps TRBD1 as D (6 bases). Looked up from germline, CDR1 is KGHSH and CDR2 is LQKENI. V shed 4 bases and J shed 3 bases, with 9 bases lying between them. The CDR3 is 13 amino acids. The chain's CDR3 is CASSRDMKETQYF. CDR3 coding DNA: TGTGCCAGCTCACGGGACATGAAAGAGACCCAGTACTTC.

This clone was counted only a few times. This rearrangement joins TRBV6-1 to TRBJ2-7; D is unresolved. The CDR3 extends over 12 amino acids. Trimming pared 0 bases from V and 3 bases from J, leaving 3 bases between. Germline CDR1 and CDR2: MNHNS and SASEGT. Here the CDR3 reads CASSEAGYEQYF. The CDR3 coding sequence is TGTGCCAGCAGTGAAGCCGGCTACGAGCAGTACTTC.

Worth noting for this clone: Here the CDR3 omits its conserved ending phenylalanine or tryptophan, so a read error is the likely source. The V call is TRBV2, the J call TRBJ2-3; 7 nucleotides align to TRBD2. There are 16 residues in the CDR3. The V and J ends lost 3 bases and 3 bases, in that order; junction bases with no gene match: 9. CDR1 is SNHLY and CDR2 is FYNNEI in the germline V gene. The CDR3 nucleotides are TGTGCCAGCAGTGAGTGGTCGGGAGGCGCGACAGATACGCAGTATGTT. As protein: CASSEWSGGATDTQYV.

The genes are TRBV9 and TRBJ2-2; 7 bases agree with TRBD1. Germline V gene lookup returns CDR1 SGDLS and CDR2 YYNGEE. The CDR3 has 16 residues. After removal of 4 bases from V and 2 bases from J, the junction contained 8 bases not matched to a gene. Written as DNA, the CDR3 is TGTGCCAGCAGCAAAGGTGGGACAGTAAACACCGGGGAGCTGTTTTTT. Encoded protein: CASSKGGTVNTGELFF. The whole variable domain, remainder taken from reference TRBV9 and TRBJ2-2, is DSGVTQTPKHLITATGQRVTLRCSPRSGDLSVYWYQQSLDQGLQFLIQYYNGEERAKGNILERFSAQQFPDLHSELNLSSLELGDSALYFCASSKGGTVNTGELFFGEGSRLTVL.

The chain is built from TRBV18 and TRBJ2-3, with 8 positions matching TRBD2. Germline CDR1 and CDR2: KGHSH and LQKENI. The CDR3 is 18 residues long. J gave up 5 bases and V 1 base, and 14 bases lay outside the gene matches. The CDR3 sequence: CASSPRRQSAGERDTQYF. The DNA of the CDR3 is TGTGCCAGCTCACCACGACGTCAATCAGCGGGAGAACGAGATACGCAGTATTTT.

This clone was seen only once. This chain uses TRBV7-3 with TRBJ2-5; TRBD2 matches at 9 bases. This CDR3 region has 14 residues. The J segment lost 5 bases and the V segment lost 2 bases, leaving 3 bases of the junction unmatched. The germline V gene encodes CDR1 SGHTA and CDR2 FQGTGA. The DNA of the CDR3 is TGTGCCAGCAGCTTACAAGCGGGAGGCGAGACCCAGTACTTC. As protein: CASSLQAGGETQYF.

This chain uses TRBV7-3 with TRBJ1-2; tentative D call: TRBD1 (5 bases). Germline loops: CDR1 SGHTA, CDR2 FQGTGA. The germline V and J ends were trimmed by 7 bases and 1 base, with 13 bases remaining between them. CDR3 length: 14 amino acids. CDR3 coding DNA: TGTGCCAGCACCCAGGGCCCGATTAACTATGGCTACACCTTC. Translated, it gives CASTQGPINYGYTF.

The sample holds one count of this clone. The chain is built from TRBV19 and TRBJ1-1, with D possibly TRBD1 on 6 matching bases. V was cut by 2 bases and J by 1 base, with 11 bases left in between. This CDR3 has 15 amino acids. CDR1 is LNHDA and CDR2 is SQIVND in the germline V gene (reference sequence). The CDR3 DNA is TGTGCCAGTAGTATAACAGGGCCAACGAACACTGAAGCTTTCTTT. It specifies CASSITGPTNTEAFF.

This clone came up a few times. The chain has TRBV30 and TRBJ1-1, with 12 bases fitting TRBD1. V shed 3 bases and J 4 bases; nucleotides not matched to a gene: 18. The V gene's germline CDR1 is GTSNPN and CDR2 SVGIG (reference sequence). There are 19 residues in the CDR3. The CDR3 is CAWSNWSGQGAQGGTEAFF. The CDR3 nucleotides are TGTGCCTGGAGCAACTGGTCGGGACAGGGGGCGCAAGGAGGCACTGAAGCTTTCTTT.